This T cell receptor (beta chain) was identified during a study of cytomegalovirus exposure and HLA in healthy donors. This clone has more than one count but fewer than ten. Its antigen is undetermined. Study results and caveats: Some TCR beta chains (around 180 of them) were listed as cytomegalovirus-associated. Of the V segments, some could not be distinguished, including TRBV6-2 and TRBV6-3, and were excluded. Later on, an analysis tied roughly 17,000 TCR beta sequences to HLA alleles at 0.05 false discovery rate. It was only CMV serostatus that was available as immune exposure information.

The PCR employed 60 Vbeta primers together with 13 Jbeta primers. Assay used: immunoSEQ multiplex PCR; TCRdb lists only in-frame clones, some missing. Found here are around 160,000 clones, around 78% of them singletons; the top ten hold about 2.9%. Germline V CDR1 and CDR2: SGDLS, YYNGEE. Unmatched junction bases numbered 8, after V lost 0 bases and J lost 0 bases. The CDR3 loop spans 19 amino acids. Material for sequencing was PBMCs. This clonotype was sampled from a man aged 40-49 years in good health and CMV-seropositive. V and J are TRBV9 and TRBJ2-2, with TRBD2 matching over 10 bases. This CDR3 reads CASSVASWLAGANTGELFF. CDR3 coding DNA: TGTGCCAGCAGCGTAGCTTCGTGGCTAGCGGGGGCGAACACCGGGGAGCTGTTTTTT. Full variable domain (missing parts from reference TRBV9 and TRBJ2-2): DSGVTQTPKHLITATGQRVTLRCSPRSGDLSVYWYQQSLDQGLQFLIQYYNGEERAKGNILERFSAQQFPDLHSELNLSSLELGDSALYFCASSVASWLAGANTGELFFGEGSRLTVL.